Listed below are T cell receptor beta chains from one sample, sequenced in a study of T cells in Graves' hyperthyroidism and ophthalmopathy. TCRdb ran MiXCR on the multiplex PCR reads and lists one entry per CDR3 protein. This repertoire shows around 300,000 distinct CDR3 sequences, roughly an eighth found once; its top ten account for 34%. The sequenced sample was blood. The receptors derive from a woman aged 40 to 49 with Graves' ophthalmopathy. Each CDR3 is given with its conserved first and last residue. A D gene is named only where the DNA matches it firmly. The size field is filled for only some rows; it gives once, few, many or a size class.

d_call,j_call,v_call,clone_size,cdr3_aa,cdr3_nt
-,TRBJ2-1,TRBV27,many,CASTSEGPSFTNEQFF,TGTGCCAGCACCTCTGAGGGGCCCAGCTTTACTAATGAGCAGTTCTTC
TRBD2,TRBJ2-1,TRBV20-1,-,CSARALRGGSGNEQFF,TGCAGTGCTAGGGCTCTGAGGGGAGGGTCAGGAAATGAGCAGTTCTTC
-,TRBJ2-1,TRBV11-1,many,CASSHRGNEQFF,TGTGCCAGCAGCCACCGAGGGAATGAGCAGTTCTTC
-,TRBJ2-7,TRBV20-1,few,CSAPMGSYEQYF,TGCAGTGCCCCGATGGGTTCCTACGAGCAGTACTTC
-,TRBJ1-5,TRBV6-1,many,CASSPIPSGDDSNQPQHF,TGTGCCAGCAGTCCAATACCTTCAGGGGACGATAGCAATCAGCCCCAGCATTTT
TRBD1,TRBJ1-1,TRBV20-1,many,CSAIRGRQGVNTEAFF,TGCAGTGCTATCAGAGGCCGACAGGGGGTGAACACTGAAGCTTTCTTT
-,TRBJ2-1,TRBV3-1,-,CASSQDRSGITYNEQFF,TGTGCCAGCAGCCAAGATCGATCAGGGATCACATACAATGAGCAGTTCTTC
-,TRBJ1-4,TRBV2,many,CASRRGSEKLFF,TGTGCCAGCAGGAGAGGGAGTGAAAAACTGTTTTTT
-,TRBJ1-2,TRBV4-2,few,CASSQVLFRGEDNYGYTF,TGTGCCAGCAGCCAAGTTCTCTTTAGGGGCGAGGATAACTATGGCTACACCTTC
-,TRBJ1-6,TRBV27,many,CASSWFVGNSPLHF,TGTGCCAGCAGTTGGTTTGTTGGTAATTCACCCCTCCACTTT
-,TRBJ2-4,TRBV15,few,CATSRGGLAKNIQYF,TGTGCCACCAGCAGAGGGGGACTAGCCAAAAACATTCAGTACTTC
-,TRBJ2-1,TRBV27,-,CASSLSIPNFYNEQFF,TGTGCCAGCAGTTTATCGATCCCCAACTTTTACAATGAGCAGTTCTTC
TRBD1,TRBJ1-1,TRBV27,many,CASSLGTGTEAFF,TGTGCCAGCAGCCTCGGGACAGGGACGGAAGCTTTCTTT
-,TRBJ1-1,TRBV4-1,many,CASSQEIMGGTEAFF,TGCGCCAGCAGCCAAGAAATAATGGGGGGGACTGAAGCTTTCTTT
-,TRBJ1-3,TRBV3-1,-,CASSQESAGNTIYF,TGTGCCAGCAGCCAAGAATCGGCTGGAAACACCATATATTTT
-,TRBJ2-3,TRBV27,many,CASSLSWLSTDTQYF,TGTGCCAGCAGTTTATCGTGGCTAAGCACAGATACGCAGTATTTT